One T cell receptor beta chain is described in this entry. As originally analysed: Nucleated cell number was recorded as an estimate derived from reference gene primer amplification. The protocol was immunoSEQ multiplex PCR, while the TCRdb copy is restricted to in-frame clones and leaves out a portion. The V and J calls and the clone size are those of that table, but D and trimming were determined from the DNA. Of 150,000 to 200,000 clones in the sample, about four fifths were seen once. Enrolled through a virtual design, the participants were between roughly 18 and 90 years of age and came from 24 US areas. Researchers sorted participants into cohorts using their self-reported clinical history. Recovered Cohort 3 donors showed two negative PCRs, clearance, or symptom resolution. This record belongs to a study of blood T cell repertoires in COVID-19. Germline values: CDR1 GTSNPN, CDR2 SVGIG (reference sequence). This CDR3 is 14 amino acids long. Trimming left V 6 bases short and J 4 bases short, with 17 bases between.

Sequencing was done on a sample of PBMCs or T cells enriched from blood (not recorded which). The sequence derives from a man aged 45-60 years who had recovered from COVID-19. The chain couples TRBV30 to TRBJ2-3, with TRBD2 as a possible D gene (6 bases). The CDR3 loop reads CACRDCARADTQYF. CDR3 bases: TGTGCCTGCCGGGACTGCGCACGGGCAGATACGCAGTATTTT. Full variable domain (remainder filled in from reference TRBV30 and TRBJ2-3): SQTIHQWPATLVQPVGSPLSLECTVEGTSNPNLYWYRQAAGRGLQLLFYSVGIGQISSEVPQNLSASRPQDRQFILSSKKLLLSDSGFYLCACRDCARADTQYFGPGTRLTVL.